This passage covers 11 T cell receptor beta chains from one sample sequenced in a study of metastatic and nonmetastatic thyroid tumors. All patients were treatment-naive before thyroid surgery. TCRdb ran MiXCR on the PCR reads. Altogether 20,000 to 25,000 clones are present, around 12% being singletons, with the ten largest covering approximately 24%. Sequenced: blood. These receptors were taken from a female donor with papillary thyroid cancer or a benign thyroid nodule (not recorded which). Some clones in this sample may be carry-over from other donors' samples.

There are many counts of this clone. The J gene is TRBJ2-1, the V gene TRBV11-2; the match to TRBD2 covers 10 bases. The CDR3 extends over 16 amino acids. With 2 bases clipped from V and 2 bases from J, the junction kept 3 bases outside the gene matches. CDR1 is SGHAT and CDR2 is FQNNGV in the germline V gene. In nucleotides, the CDR3 is TGTGCCAGCAGCTTAAGGACTAGCGGCGCCTACAATGAGCAGTTCTTC. Its protein product is CASSLRTSGAYNEQFF.

This clone was picked up many times. The rearrangement joins TRBV7-8 to TRBJ1-5; D is possibly TRBD1 (5 bases). V was trimmed by 1 base and J by 0 bases, leaving 10 bases between them. Germline V CDR1 and CDR2: SGHVS, FQNEAQ. This CDR3 is built from 16 residues. DNA of the CDR3: TGTGCCAGCAGCTTAGGGGGGATCAATAGCAATCAGCCCCAGCATTTT. Translation gives CASSLGGINSNQPQHF.

This clone was seen ten or more times. This chain joins TRBV9 and TRBJ1-5, with 9 nucleotides matching TRBD1. The CDR3 is made up of 15 amino acids. The germline V gene has CDR1 SGDLS and CDR2 YYNGEE. The V segment lost 0 bases and the J segment 6 bases; nucleotides outside the gene matches: 4. The CDR3 reads CASSVGTTGGQPQHF. The CDR3 DNA reads as TGTGCCAGCAGCGTAGGTACGACAGGGGGTCAGCCCCAGCATTTT.

The V gene is TRBV6-1, the J gene TRBJ2-7; 8 nucleotides align to TRBD1. The CDR3 covers 12 residues. Germline V gene lookup returns CDR1 MNHNS and CDR2 SASEGT. V shed 6 bases, J shed 5 bases, and the junction held 3 bases outside the gene matches. The CDR3 DNA sequence: TGTGCCAGCAGCCCAGGGGGCCACGAGCAGTACTTC. This encodes CASSPGGHEQYF.

This clone was detected many times. The chain couples TRBV20-1 to TRBJ1-1; weak D call: TRBD1 (5 bases). The CDR3 runs 16 residues. Germline V gene data show CDR1 as DFQATT and CDR2 as SNEGSKA (reference sequence). V lost 0 bases to trimming and J lost 2 bases, with 16 bases between them. The CDR3 sequence is CSARDQWGWGNTEAFF. The DNA of the CDR3 is TGCAGTGCTAGAGATCAGTGGGGGTGGGGAAACACTGAAGCTTTCTTT.

This clone has ten or more counts. The chain couples TRBV7-2 to TRBJ1-1; 12 nucleotides agree with TRBD1. The V gene's germline CDR1 is SGHTA and CDR2 FQGNSA. The ends lost 0 bases at V and 5 bases at J; junction bases unmatched: 4. This CDR3 has 16 residues. The CDR3: CASSLARDRGLTEAFF. The DNA for the CDR3 is TGTGCCAGCAGCTTAGCACGGGACAGGGGGCTTACTGAAGCTTTCTTT. The full variable domain, rest sourced from reference TRBV7-2 and TRBJ1-1, is GAGVSQSPSNKVTEKGKDVELRCDPISGHTALYWYRQSLGQGLEFLIYFQGNSAPDKSGLPSDRFSAERTGGSVSTLTIQRTQQEDSAVYLCASSLARDRGLTEAFFGQGTRLTVV.

The chain uses TRBV9 and TRBJ2-5, with D unresolved. Trimming pared 1 base from V and 0 bases from J, leaving 7 bases between. This CDR3 is 14 amino acids long. The germline CDR1 and CDR2 sequences are SGDLS and YYNGEE. This CDR3 reads CASSVSLDQETQYF. The CDR3 bases are TGTGCCAGCAGCGTATCCCTGGACCAAGAGACCCAGTACTTC.

Ten or more counts support this clone. This chain connects TRBV4-1 to TRBJ1-4; D remains ambiguous. V lost 0 bases and J 8 bases, leaving 7 bases between the germline ends. The germline V gene has CDR1 MGHRA and CDR2 YSYEKL. The CDR3 loop spans 13 amino acids. The CDR3 loop reads CASSQDLGEKLFF. The DNA for the CDR3 is TGCGCCAGCAGCCAAGATCTTGGGGAAAAACTGTTTTTT.

This clone has at least ten counts. The genes are TRBV12-3 or TRBV12-4 and TRBJ2-3; tentatively, D is TRBD1 (6 bases). The V end was cut by 3 bases, the J end by 4 bases, with 20 bases between. The CDR3 is 17 residues long. CDR3 loop: CASSFRTAPVSPDTQYF. CDR3 nucleotide sequence: TGTGCCAGCAGTTTCCGGACAGCTCCCGTTTCCCCAGATACGCAGTATTTT.

Many counts were recorded for this clone. The chain links TRBV7-2 to TRBJ2-2; D gene uncertain. Germline values: CDR1 SGHTA, CDR2 FQGNSA. V was shortened by 1 base and J by 5 bases, with 5 bases between the two germline ends. The CDR3 is 13 residues long. CDR3 nucleotide sequence: TGTGCCAGCAGCTTAGACGGGACCGGGGAGCTGTTTTTT. Translated, it gives CASSLDGTGELFF. Based on the CDR3 plus reference TRBV7-2 and TRBJ2-2, the full variable domain is GAGVSQSPSNKVTEKGKDVELRCDPISGHTALYWYRQSLGQGLEFLIYFQGNSAPDKSGLPSDRFSAERTGGSVSTLTIQRTQQEDSAVYLCASSLDGTGELFFGEGSRLTVL.

The chain combines TRBV6-1 with TRBJ2-1; 9 bases match TRBD1. Per germline, CDR1 MNHNS and CDR2 SASEGT. The CDR3 spans 13 residues. V lost 6 bases to trimming and J lost 8 bases; unmatched junction nucleotides: 5. In nucleotides, the CDR3 is TGTGCCAGCAGCCCTACAGGGGGCTATGAGCAGTTCTTC. As protein: CASSPTGGYEQFF.